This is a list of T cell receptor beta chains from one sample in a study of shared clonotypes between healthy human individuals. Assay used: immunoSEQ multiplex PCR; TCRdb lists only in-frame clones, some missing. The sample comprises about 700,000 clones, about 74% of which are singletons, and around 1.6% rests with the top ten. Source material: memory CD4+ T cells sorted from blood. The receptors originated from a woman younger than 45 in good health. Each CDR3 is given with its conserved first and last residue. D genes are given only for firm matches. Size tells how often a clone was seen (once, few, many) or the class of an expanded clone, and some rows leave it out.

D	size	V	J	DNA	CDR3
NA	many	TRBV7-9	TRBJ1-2	TGTGCCAGCAGCTTCGAAGACCCCTATGGCTACACCTTC	CASSFEDPYGYTF
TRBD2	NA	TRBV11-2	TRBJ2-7	TGTGCCAGCAGATATAGGACTAGCAGCGTCGAGCAGTACTTC	CASRYRTSSVEQYF
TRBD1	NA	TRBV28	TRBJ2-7	TGTGCCAGCCGTCTCGGGACAGCCTACGAGCAGTACTTC	CASRLGTAYEQYF
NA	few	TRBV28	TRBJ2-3	TGTGCCAGCAAGGAGCGCACAGATACGCAGTATTTT	CASKERTDTQYF
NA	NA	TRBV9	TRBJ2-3	TGTGCCAGCAGCGTAGGTCTCCAACCCCGCACAGATACGCAGTATTTT	CASSVGLQPRTDTQYF
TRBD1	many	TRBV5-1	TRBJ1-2	TGCGCCAGCAGCGGCGGGACAGGGCCCTATGGCTACACCTTC	CASSGGTGPYGYTF
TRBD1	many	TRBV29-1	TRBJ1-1	TGCAGCGTTTCGAGGGGGCGAGTCACTGAAGCTTTCTTT	CSVSRGRVTEAFF
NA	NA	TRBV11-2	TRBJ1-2	TGTGCCAGCAGCCTGCCGGCTGGCAGCGTTGGTGGCTACACCTTC	CASSLPAGSVGGYTF
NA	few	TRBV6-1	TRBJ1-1	TGTGCCAGCAGTGTGGGGAAGGGGAACACTGAAGCTTTCTTT	CASSVGKGNTEAFF
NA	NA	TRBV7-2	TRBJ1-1	TGTGCCAGCAGCGCCCTAAGAGGCCTTGAAGCTTTCTTT	CASSALRGLEAFF
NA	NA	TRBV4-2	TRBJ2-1	TGTGCCAGCAGCCAAGTGGGGTTAGCGAATACTCGCTCCTACAATGAGCAGTTCTTC	CASSQVGLANTRSYNEQFF
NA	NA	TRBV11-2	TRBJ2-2	TGTGCCAGCAGCTTAGTTGCGAGGCCCACCGGGGAGCTGTTTTTT	CASSLVARPTGELFF
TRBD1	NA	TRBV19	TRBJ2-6	TGTGCCAGTAGTAGGAACAGGGGACCCTCTGGGGCCAACGTCCTGACTTTC	CASSRNRGPSGANVLTF
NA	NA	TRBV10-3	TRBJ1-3	TGTGCCATCAGTGGGGGTGGCAGAAACTCTGGAAACACCATATATTTT	CAISGGGRNSGNTIYF
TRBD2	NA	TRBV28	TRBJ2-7	TGTGCCAGCAGTTTCCCGCCCCGACTAGCGGCCCCCTACGAGCAGTACTTC	CASSFPPRLAAPYEQYF
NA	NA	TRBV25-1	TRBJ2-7	TGTGCCAGCAGTGGGGAGGAGGTACCCTACGAGCAGTACTTC	CASSGEEVPYEQYF
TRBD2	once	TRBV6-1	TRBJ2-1	TGTGCCAGCAGTGAAGCCCGAGGCAGCGGGGTTGAGCAGTTCTTC	CASSEARGSGVEQFF